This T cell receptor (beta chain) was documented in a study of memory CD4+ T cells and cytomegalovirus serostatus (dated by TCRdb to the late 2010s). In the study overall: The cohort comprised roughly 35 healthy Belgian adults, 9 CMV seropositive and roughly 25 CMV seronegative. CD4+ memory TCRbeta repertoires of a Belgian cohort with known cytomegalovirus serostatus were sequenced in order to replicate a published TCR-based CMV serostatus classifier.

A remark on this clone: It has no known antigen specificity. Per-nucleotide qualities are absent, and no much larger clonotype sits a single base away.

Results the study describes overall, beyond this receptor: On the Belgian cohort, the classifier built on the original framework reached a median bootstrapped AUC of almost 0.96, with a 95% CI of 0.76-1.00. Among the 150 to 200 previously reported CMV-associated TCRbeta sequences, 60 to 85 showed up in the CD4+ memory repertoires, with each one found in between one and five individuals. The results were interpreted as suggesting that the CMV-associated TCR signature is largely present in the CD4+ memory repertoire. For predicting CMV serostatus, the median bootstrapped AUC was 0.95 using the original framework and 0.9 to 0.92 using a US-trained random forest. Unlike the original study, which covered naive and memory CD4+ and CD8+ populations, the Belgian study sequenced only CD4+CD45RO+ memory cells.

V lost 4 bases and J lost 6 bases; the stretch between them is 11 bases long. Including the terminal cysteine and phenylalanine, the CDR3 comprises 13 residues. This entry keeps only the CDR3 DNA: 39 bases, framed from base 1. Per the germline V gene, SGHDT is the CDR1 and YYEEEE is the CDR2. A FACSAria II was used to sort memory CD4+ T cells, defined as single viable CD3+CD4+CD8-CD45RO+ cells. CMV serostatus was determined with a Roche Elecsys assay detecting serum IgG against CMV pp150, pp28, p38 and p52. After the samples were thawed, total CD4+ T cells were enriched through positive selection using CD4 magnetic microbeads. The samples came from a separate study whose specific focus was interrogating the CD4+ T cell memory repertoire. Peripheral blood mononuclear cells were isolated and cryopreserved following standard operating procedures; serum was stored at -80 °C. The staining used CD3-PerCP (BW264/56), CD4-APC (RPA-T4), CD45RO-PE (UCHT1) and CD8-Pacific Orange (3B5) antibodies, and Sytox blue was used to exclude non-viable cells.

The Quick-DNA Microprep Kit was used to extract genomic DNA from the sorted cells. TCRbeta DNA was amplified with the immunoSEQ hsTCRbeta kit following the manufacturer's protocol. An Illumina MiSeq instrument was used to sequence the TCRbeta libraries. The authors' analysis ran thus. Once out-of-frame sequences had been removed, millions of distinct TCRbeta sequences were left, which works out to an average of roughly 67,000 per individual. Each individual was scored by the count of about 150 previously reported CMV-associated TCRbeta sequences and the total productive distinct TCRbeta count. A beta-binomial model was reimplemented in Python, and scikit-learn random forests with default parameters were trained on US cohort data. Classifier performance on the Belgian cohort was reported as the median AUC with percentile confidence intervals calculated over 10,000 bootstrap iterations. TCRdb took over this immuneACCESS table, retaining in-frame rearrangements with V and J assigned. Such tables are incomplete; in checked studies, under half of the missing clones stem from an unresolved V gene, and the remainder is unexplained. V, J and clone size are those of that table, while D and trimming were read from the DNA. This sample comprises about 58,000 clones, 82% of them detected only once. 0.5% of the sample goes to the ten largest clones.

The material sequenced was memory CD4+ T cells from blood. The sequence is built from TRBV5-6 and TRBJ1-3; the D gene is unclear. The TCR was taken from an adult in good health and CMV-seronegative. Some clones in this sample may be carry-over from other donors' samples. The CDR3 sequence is CASSTGRKNTIYF. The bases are TGTGCCAGCAGCACCGGAAGAAAAAACACCATATATTTT.